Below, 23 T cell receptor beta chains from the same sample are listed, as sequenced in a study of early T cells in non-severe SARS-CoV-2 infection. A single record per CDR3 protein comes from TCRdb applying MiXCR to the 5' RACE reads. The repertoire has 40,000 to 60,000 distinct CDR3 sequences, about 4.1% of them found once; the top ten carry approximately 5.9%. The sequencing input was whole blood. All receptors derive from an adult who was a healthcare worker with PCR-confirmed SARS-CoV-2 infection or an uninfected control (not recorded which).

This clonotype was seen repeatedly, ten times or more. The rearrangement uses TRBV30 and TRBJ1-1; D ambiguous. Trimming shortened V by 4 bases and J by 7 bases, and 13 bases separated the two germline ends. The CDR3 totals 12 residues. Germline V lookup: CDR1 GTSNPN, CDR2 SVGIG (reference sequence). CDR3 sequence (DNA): TGTGCCTGGACCACTAGGCAGTTTGAAGCTTTCTTT. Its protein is CAWTTRQFEAFF.

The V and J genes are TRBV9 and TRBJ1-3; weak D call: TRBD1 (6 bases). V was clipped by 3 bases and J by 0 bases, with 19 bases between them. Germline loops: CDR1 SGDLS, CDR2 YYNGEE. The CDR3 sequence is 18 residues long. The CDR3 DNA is TGTGCCAGCAGCGCTACCGGGACAAAGGAGGGCTCTGGAAACACCATATATTTT. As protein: CASSATGTKEGSGNTIYF.

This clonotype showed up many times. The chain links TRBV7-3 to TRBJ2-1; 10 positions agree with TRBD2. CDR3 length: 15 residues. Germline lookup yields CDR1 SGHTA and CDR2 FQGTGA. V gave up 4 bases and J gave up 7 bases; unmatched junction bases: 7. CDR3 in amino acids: CASSSSSGRGNEQFF. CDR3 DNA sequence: TGTGCCAGCAGCTCCTCTAGCGGGAGAGGGAATGAGCAGTTCTTC.

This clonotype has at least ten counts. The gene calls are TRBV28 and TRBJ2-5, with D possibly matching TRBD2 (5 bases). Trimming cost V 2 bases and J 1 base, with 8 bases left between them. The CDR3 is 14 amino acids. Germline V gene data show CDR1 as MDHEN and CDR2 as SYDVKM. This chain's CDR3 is CASSLGGSQETQYF. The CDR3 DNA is TGTGCCAGCAGTTTAGGTGGGAGCCAAGAGACCCAGTACTTC. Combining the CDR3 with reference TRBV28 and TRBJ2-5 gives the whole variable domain DVKVTQSSRYLVKRTGEKVFLECVQDMDHENMFWYRQDPGLGLRLIYFSYDVKMKEKGDIPEGYSVSREKKERFSLILESASTNQTSMYLCASSLGGSQETQYFGPGTRLLVL.

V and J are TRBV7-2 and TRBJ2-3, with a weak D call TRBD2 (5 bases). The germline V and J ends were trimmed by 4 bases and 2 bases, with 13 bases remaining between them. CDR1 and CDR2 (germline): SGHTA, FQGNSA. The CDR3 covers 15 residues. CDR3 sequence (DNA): TGTGCCAGCAGCTCGCCGGCGGGTGACACAGATACGCAGTATTTT. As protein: CASSSPAGDTDTQYF.

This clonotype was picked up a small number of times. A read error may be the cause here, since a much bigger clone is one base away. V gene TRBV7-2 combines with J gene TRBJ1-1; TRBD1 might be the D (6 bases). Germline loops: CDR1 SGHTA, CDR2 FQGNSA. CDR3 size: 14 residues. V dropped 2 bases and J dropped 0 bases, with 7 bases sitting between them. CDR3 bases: TGTGCCAGCAGCTTACAGGGGATGAACACTGAAGCTTTCTTT. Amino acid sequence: CASSLQGMNTEAFF.

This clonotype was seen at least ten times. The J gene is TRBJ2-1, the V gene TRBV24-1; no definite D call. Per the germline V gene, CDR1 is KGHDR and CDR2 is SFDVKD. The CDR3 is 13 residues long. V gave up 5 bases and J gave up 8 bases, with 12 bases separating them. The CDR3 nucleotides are TGTGCCACCAGTGTTTTCGCGTGGGATGAGCAGTTCTTC. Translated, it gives CATSVFAWDEQFF.

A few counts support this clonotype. CDR3 nucleotide sequence: TGTGCCAGCAGCCAACCCACAGGCTTCGAGCAGTACTTC. Its translation is CASSQPTGFEQYF. The rearrangement joins TRBV3-1 to TRBJ2-7, with D perhaps matching TRBD1 (5 bases). The V end lost 2 bases, the J end lost 6 bases, and 11 bases lay between the germline ends. The CDR3 is 13 amino acids. Germline CDR1 is LGHDT and CDR2 is YNNKEL (reference sequence).

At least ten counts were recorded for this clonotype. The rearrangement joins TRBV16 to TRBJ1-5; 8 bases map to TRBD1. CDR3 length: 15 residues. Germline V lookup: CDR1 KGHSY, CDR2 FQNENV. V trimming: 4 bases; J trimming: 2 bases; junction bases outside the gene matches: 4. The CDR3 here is CASSPMGQGNQPQHF. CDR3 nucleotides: TGTGCCAGCAGCCCGATGGGACAGGGCAATCAGCCCCAGCATTTT.

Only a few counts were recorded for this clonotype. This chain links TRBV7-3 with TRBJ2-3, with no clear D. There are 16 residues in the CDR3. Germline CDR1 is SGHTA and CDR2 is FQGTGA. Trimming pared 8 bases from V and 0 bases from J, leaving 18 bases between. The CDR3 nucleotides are TGTGCCAGCTCCCGGCAAGGAGACCTTAGCACAGATACGCAGTATTTT. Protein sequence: CASSRQGDLSTDTQYF.

The CDR3 DNA follows: TGTGCCAGCAGGATTTACCTATCGACAGGGAGGCGCGGCTGGGATGGCACAGATACGCAGTATTTT. As protein: CASRIYLSTGRRGWDGTDTQYF. This rearrangement joins TRBV6-5 to TRBJ2-3, with D tentatively TRBD1 (7 bases). The germline V and J ends were trimmed by 6 bases and 1 base, with 35 bases remaining between them. Per germline, CDR1 MNHEY and CDR2 SVGAGI. This CDR3 region has 22 residues.

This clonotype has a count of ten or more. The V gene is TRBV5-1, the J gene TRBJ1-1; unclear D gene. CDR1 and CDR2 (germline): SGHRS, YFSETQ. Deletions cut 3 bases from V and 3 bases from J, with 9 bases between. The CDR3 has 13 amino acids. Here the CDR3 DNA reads TGCGCCAGCAGCTCTGGGTTTGACACTGAAGCTTTCTTT. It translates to CASSSGFDTEAFF.

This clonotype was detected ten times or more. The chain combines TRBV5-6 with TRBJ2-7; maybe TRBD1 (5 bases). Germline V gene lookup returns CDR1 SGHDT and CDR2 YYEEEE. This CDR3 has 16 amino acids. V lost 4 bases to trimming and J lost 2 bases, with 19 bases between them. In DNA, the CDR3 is TGTGCCAGCAGCGTCACCTCTACAGGACGGGCCTACGAGCAGTACTTC. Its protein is CASSVTSTGRAYEQYF. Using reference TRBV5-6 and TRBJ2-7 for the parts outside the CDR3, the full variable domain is DAGVTQSPTHLIKTRGQQVTLRCSPKSGHDTVSWYQQALGQGPQFIFQYYEEEERQRGNFPDRFSGHQFPNYSSELNVNALLLGDSALYLCASSVTSTGRAYEQYFGPGTRLTVT.

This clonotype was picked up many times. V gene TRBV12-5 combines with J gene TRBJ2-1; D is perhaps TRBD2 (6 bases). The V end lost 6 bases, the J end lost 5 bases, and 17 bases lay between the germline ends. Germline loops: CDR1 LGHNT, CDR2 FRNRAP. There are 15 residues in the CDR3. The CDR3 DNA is TGTGCTAGTGGGGGCGGGGACGATAGGAACAATGAGCAGTTCTTC. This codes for CASGGGDDRNNEQFF.

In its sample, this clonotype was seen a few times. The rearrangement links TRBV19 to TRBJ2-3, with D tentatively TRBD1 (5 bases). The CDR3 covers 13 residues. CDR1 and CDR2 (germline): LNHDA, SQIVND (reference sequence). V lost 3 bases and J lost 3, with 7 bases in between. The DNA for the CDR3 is TGTGCCAGTAGTATGGCAGGGACAGATACGCAGTATTTT. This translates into CASSMAGTDTQYF.

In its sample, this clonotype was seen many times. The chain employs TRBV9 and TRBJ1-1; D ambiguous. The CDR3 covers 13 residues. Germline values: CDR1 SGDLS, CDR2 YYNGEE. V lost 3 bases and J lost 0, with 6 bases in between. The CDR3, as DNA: TGTGCCAGCAGCGGCGGGATGAACACTGAAGCTTTCTTT. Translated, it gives CASSGGMNTEAFF.

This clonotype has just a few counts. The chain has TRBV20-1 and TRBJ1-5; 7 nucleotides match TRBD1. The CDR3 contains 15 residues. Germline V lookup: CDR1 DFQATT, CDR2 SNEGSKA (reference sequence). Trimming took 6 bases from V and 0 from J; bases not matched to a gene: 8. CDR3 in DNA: TGCAGTGCCACGACAGGGCCTGGTAGCAATCAGCCCCAGCATTTT. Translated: CSATTGPGSNQPQHF.

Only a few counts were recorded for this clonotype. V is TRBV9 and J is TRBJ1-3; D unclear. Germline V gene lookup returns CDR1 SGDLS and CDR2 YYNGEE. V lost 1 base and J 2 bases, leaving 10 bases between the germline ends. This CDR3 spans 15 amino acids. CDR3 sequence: CASSVQAVAGNTIYF. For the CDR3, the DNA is TGTGCCAGCAGCGTACAGGCAGTAGCTGGAAACACCATATATTTT.

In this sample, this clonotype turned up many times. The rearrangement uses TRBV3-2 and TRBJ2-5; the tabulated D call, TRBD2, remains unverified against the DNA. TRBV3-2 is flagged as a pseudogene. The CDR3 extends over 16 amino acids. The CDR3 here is CASSLRLLVKPETQYF. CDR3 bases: TGTGCCAGCAGCCTTAGACTATTGGTTAAGCCGGAGACCCAGTACTTC.

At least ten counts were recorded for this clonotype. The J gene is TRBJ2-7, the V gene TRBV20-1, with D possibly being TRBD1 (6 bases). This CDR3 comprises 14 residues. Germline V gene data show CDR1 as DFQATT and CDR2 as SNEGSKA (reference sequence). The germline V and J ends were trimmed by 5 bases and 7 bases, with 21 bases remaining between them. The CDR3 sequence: CSALTPKQGREQYF. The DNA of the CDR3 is TGCAGTGCTCTAACCCCAAAACAGGGCAGGGAGCAGTACTTC.

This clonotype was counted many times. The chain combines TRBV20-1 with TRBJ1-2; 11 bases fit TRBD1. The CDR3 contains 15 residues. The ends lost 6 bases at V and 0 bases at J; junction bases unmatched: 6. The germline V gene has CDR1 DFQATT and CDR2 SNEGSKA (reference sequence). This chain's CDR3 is CSARTGGATNYGYTF. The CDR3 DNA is TGCAGTGCCCGGACAGGGGGCGCGACTAACTATGGCTACACCTTC.

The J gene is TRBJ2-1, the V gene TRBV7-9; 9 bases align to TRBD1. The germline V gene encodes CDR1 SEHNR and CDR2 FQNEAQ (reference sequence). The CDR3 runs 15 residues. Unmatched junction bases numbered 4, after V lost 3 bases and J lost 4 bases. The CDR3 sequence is CASSLGQGLYNEQFF. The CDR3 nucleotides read TGTGCCAGCAGCTTGGGACAGGGTTTGTACAATGAGCAGTTCTTC.

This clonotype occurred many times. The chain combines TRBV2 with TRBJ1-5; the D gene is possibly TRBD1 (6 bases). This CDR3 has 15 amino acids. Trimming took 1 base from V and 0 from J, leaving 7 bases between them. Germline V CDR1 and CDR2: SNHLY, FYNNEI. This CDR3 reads CASSEEGGSNQPQHF. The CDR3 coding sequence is TGTGCCAGCAGTGAAGAGGGGGGTAGCAATCAGCCCCAGCATTTT.